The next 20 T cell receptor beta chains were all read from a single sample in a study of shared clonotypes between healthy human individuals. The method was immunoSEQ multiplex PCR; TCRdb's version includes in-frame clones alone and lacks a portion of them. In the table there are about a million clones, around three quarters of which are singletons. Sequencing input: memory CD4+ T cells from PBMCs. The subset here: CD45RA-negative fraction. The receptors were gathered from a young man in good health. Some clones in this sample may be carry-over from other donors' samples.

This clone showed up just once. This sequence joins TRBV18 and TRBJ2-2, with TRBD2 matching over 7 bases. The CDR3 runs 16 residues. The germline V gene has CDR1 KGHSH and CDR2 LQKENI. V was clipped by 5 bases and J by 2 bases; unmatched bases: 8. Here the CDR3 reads CASSDPSGRNTGELFF. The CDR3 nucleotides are TGTGCCAGCTCAGACCCTAGCGGCCGAAACACCGGGGAGCTGTTTTTT.

This chain's CDR3 is CASSYSFGGSGNTIYF. CDR3 coding DNA: TGTGCCAGCAGTTACTCATTTGGGGGCTCTGGAAACACCATATATTTT. The chain recombines TRBV6-5 with TRBJ1-3; tentative D call: TRBD1 (5 bases). The CDR3 extends over 16 amino acids. V lost 0 bases and J 0 bases, leaving 9 bases between the germline ends. Germline V CDR1 and CDR2: MNHEY, SVGAGI.

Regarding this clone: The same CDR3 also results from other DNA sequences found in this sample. The CDR3 DNA is TGTGCCAGCAGCGTTGGGCAAAGCAATCAGCCCCAGCATTTT. It yields the protein CASSVGQSNQPQHF. The chain combines TRBV9 with TRBJ1-5; no reliable D call. V was trimmed by 2 bases and J by 1 base, leaving 7 bases between them. Germline V gene sequence: CDR1 SGDLS, CDR2 YYNGEE. The CDR3 has 14 amino acids.

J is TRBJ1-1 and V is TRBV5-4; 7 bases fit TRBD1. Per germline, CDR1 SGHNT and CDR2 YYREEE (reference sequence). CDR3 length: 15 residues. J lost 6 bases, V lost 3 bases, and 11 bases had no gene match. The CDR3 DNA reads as TGTGCCAGCAGCTCCTCAAGGACAGGCGGGGCTGAAGCTTTCTTT. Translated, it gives CASSSSRTGGAEAFF.

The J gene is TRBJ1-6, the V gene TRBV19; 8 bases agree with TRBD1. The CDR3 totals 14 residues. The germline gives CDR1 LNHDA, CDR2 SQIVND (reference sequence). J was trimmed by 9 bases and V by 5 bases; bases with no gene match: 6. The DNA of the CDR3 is TGTGCCAGTAGTTCCGGGACAGGTTTTTCACCCCTCCACTTT. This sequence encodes CASSSGTGFSPLHF.

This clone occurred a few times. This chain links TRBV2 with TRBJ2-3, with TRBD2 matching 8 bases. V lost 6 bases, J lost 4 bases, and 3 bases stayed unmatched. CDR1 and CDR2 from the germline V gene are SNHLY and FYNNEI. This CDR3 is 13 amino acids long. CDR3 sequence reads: CASSGGVADTQYF. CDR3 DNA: TGTGCCAGCAGCGGGGGGGTAGCAGATACGCAGTATTTT.

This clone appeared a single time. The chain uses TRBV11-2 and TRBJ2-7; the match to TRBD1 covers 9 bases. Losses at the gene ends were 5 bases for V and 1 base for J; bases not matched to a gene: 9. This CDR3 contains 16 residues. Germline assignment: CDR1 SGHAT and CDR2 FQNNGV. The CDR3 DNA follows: TGTGCCAGCAGCCCCCATGGGACAGGGAAGTCCTACGAGCAGTACTTC. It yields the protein CASSPHGTGKSYEQYF.

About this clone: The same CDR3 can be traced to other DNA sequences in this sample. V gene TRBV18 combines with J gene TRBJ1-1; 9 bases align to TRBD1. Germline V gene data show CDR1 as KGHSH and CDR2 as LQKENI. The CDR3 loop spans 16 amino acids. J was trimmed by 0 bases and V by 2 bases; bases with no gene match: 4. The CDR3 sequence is CASSPRQGGLNTEAFF. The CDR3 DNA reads TGTGCCAGCTCACCAAGACAGGGGGGATTGAACACTGAAGCTTTCTTT.

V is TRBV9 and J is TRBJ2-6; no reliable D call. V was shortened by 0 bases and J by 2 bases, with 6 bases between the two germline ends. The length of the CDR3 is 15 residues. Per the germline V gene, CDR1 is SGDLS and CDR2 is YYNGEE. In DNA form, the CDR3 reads TGTGCCAGCAGCGTAGGGCCAGCTGGGGCCAACGTCCTGACTTTC. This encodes CASSVGPAGANVLTF.

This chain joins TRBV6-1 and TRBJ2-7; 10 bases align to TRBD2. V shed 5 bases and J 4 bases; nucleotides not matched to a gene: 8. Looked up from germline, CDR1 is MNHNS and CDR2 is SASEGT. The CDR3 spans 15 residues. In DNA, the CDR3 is TGTGCCAGCAGTCTAGCGGGAGACGGTTCTTACGAGCAGTACTTC. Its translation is CASSLAGDGSYEQYF.

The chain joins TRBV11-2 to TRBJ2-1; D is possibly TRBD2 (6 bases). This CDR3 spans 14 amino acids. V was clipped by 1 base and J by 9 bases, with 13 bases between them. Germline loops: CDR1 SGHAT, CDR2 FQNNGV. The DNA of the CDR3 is TGTGCCAGCAGCTTAGCCCGCAAACTAGCTGAGCAGTTCTTC. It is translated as CASSLARKLAEQFF.

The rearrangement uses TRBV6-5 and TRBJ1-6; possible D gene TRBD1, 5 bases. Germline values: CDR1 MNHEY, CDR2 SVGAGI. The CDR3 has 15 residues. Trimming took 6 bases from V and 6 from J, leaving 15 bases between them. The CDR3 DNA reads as TGTGCCAGCAGCGTCGGGACTCCCCGTAATTCACCCCTCCACTTT. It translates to CASSVGTPRNSPLHF.

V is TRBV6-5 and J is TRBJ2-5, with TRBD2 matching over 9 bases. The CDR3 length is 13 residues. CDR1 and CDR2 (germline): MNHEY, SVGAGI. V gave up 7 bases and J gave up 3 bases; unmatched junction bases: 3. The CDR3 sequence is CASTLAGEETQYF. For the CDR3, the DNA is TGTGCCAGCACCTTAGCGGGAGAAGAGACCCAGTACTTC.

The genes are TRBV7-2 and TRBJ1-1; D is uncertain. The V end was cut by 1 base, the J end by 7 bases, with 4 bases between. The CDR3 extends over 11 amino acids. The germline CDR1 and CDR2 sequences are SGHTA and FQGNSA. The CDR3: CASSLEGEAFF. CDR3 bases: TGTGCCAGCAGCTTAGAGGGTGAAGCTTTCTTT.

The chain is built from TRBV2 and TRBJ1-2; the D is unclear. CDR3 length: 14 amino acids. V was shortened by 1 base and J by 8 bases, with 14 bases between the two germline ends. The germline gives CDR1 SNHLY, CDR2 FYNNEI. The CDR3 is CASSEGSPSRGYTF. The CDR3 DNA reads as TGTGCCAGCAGTGAAGGCAGCCCGAGTCGGGGCTACACCTTC. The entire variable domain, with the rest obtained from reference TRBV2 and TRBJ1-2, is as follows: EPEVTQTPSHQVTQMGQEVILRCVPISNHLYFYWYRQILGQKVEFLVSFYNNEISEKSEIFDDQFSVERPDGSNFTLKIRSTKLEDSAMYFCASSEGSPSRGYTFGSGTRLTVV.

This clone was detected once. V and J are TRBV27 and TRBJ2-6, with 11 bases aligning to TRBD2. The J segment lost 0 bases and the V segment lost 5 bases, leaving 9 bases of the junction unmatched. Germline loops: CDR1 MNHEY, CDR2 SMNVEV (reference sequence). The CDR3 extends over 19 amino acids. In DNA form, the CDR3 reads TGTGCCAGCAGTACCCCGGGACTAGCGGATCTCTCTGGGGCCAACGTCCTGACTTTC. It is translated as CASSTPGLADLSGANVLTF.

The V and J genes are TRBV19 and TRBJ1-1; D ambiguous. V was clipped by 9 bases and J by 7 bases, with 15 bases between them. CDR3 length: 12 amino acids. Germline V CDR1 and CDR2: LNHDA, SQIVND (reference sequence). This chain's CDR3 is CASVSWTSEAFF. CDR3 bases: TGTGCCAGCGTAAGTTGGACTAGTGAAGCTTTCTTT.

CDR3 nucleotide sequence: TGTGCCTGGGGGGGCCGCTACGAGCAGTACTTC. Protein product: CAWGGRYEQYF. The rearrangement links TRBV30 to TRBJ2-7; weak D call: TRBD1 (6 bases). CDR1 GTSNPN and CDR2 SVGIG come from the germline V gene (reference sequence). There are 11 residues in the CDR3. Deletions cut 5 bases from V and 3 bases from J, with 8 bases between.

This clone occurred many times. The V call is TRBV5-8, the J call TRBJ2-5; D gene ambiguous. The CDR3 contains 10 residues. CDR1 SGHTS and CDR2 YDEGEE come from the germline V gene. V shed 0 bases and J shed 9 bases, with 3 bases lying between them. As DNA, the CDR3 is TGTGCCAGCAGCTTGGTCTCCCAGTACTTC. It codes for CASSLVSQYF.

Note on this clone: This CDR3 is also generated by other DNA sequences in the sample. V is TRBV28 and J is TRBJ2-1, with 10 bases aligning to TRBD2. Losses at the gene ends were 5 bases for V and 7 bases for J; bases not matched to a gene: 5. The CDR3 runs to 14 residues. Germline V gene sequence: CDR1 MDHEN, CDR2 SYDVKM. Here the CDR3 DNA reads TGTGCCAGCAGTCTAGCGGGAGTGGGGAATGAGCAGTTCTTC. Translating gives CASSLAGVGNEQFF.